This TCR beta chain was found in a study of human T cells and chemical hapten exposure. General study findings and limits: Alopecia affecting every donor means their immune response may not match healthy people's.

V was pared by 1 base and J by 3 bases, with 9 bases between. Germline V gene data show CDR1 as WNHNN and CDR2 as SYGVQD (reference sequence). The CDR3 is made up of 15 amino acids. Time point indicated: patch test 1, 2 weeks after DPC sensitization. Treatment indicated: therapeutic diphenylcyclopropenone sensitization with weekly scalp DPC. Total RNA was extracted from unfractionated whole blood. TCRdb re-analysed the RACE reads in MiXCR, keeping a single row per CDR3 protein. The sample has under 85,000 distinct CDR3 sequences; 9% to 12% are singletons. This clonotype appeared a few times. Its target is unknown.

This chain links TRBV10-1 with TRBJ2-2; no reliable D call. The sequence was obtained from a woman in her forties or fifties with alopecia areata. Some clones in this sample may be carry-over from other donors' samples. Sequencing used whole blood, obtained in connection with sensitization to the hapten diphenylcyclopropenone (DPC). The DNA of the CDR3 is TGCGCCAGCAGTGAGTTGCCAGACTACACCGGGGAGCTGTTTTTT. Translation gives CASSELPDYTGELFF.